Described below is a single T cell receptor (beta chain) sequence and its context. Its antigen is unidentified. The CDR3 has 14 residues. The V segment lost 6 bases and the J segment 4 bases; nucleotides outside the gene matches: 4. The germline CDR1 and CDR2 sequences are KGHSH and LQKENI. The data derive from a study of OX40 agonist ivuxolimab in advanced cancers. Study context: In three patients, partial responses were observed, one with hepatocellular carcinoma and two with cutaneous melanoma. Study-wide points: More expanded clones were seen, on average, in CD8+ T cells than in CD4+.

This table comes from immunoSEQ multiplex PCR, and its TCRdb copy is limited to in-frame clones, with some not included. The sample lists some 60,000 clones, about 90% occurring once. The receptor was isolated from an adult with an advanced solid tumor such as melanoma, head and neck, liver or kidney cancer. This chain joins TRBV18 and TRBJ2-3; 10 bases map to TRBD2. The sample here was CD4+ or CD8+ T cells sorted from blood, taken in a trial of the OX40 agonist ivuxolimab. DNA of the CDR3: TGTGCCAGCTCCCGGACTAGCGGTGCAGATACGCAGTATTTT. Protein product: CASSRTSGADTQYF. Drawing the rest from reference TRBV18 and TRBJ2-3, the complete variable domain is NAGVMQNPRHLVRRRGQEARLRCSPMKGHSHVYWYRQLPEEGLKFMVYLQKENIIDESGMPKERFSAEFPKEGPSILRIQQVVRGDSAAYFCASSRTSGADTQYFGPGTRLTVL.